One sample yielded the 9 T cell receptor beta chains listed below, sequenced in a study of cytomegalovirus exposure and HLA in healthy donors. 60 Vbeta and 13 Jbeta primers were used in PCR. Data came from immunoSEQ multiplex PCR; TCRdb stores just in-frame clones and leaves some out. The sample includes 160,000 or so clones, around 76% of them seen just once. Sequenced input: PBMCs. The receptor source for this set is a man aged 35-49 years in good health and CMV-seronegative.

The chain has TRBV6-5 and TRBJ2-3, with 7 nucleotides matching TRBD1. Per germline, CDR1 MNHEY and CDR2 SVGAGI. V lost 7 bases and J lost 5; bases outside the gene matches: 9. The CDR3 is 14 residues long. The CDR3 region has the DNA TGTGCCAGCAAGCTGACAGGGCTCATAGATACGCAGTATTTT. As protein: CASKLTGLIDTQYF.

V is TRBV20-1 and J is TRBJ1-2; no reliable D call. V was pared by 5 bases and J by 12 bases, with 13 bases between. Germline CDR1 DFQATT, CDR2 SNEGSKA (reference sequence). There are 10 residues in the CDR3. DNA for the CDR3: TGCAGTGCTGTCGACATCGTACACACCTTC. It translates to CSAVDIVHTF.

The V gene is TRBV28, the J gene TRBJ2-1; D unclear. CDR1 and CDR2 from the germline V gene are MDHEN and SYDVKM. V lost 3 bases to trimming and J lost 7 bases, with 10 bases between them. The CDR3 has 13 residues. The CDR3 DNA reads TGTGCCAGCAGTTTGGTGCGGAAGAATGAGCAGTTCTTC. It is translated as CASSLVRKNEQFF.

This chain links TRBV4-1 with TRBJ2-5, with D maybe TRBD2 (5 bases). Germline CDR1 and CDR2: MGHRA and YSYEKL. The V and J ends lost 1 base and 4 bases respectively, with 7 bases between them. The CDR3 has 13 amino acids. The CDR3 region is CASSQGEGETQYF. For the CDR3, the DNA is TGCGCCAGCAGCCAAGGAGAGGGAGAGACCCAGTACTTC.

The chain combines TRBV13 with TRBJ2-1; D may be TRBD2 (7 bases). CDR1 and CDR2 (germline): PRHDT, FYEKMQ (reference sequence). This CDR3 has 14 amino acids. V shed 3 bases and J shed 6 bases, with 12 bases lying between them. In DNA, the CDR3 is TGTGCCAGCAGCTTGACGGGGGGCCCCAATGAGCAGTTCTTC. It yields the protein CASSLTGGPNEQFF.

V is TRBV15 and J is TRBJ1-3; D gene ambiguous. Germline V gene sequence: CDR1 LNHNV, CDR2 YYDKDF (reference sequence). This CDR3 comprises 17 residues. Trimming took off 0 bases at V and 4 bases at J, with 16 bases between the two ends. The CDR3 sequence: CATSRDLDHIGGNTIYF. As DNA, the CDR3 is TGTGCCACCAGCAGAGATCTAGACCATATAGGAGGAAACACCATATATTTT.

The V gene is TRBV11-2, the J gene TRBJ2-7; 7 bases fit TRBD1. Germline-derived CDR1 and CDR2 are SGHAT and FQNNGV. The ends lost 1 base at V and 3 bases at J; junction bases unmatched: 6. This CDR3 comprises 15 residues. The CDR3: CASSLAGTDLYEQYF. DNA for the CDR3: TGTGCCAGCAGCTTAGCCGGGACAGACCTCTACGAGCAGTACTTC. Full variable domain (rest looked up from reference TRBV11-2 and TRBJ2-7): EAGVAQSPRYKIIEKRQSVAFWCNPISGHATLYWYQQILGQGPKLLIQFQNNGVVDDSQLPKDRFSAERLKGVDSTLKIQPAKLEDSAVYLCASSLAGTDLYEQYFGPGTRLTVT.

The CDR3, as DNA: TGCGCCAGCAGTGACGGCAGGGGAACTGAAGCTTTCTTT. This gives the protein CASSDGRGTEAFF. The V and J genes are TRBV10-2 and TRBJ1-1; D possibly corresponds to TRBD1 (6 bases). The V and J ends lost 3 bases and 5 bases respectively, with 10 bases between them. Germline V lookup: CDR1 WSHSY, CDR2 SAAADI. CDR3 length: 13 residues.

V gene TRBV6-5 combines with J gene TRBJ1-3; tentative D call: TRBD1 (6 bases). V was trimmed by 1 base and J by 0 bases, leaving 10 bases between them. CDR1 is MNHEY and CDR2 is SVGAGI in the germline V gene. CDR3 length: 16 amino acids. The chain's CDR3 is CASSYYTGYSGNTIYF. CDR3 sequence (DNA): TGTGCCAGCAGTTACTACACAGGGTACTCTGGAAACACCATATATTTT.